This TCR beta chain was identified during a study of cytomegalovirus exposure and HLA in healthy donors. Primers for the PCR totalled 60 Vbeta and 13 Jbeta. Clones were read by immunoSEQ multiplex PCR, and TCRdb kept only the in-frame ones, dropping some. This sample yields around 65,000 clones, of which roughly 87% are seen a single time; approximately 12% belongs to the top ten. Losses at the gene ends were 5 bases for V and 1 base for J; bases not matched to a gene: 4. The germline V gene has CDR1 PRHDT and CDR2 FYEKMQ (reference sequence). CDR3 length: 14 residues. The chain recombines TRBV13 with TRBJ2-7; 8 bases fit TRBD1. Sequencing was done on a sample of PBMCs. The receptor's source is a female donor in good health and CMV-seronegative. Here the CDR3 DNA reads TGTGCCAGCAGCGGGGGACAGGTATCCTACGAGCAGTACTTC. Amino acid sequence: CASSGGQVSYEQYF. The full variable domain, rest sourced from reference TRBV13 and TRBJ2-7, is AAGVIQSPRHLIKEKRETATLKCYPIPRHDTVYWYQQGPGQDPQFLISFYEKMQSDKGSIPDRFSAQQFSDYHSELNMSSLELGDSALYFCASSGGQVSYEQYFGPGTRLTVT.